The clone carrying this T cell receptor beta chain has ten or more counts. Source study methods: The authors estimated nucleated cell counts from reference gene primer amplification. Clones were sequenced by immunoSEQ multiplex PCR, and TCRdb holds only the in-frame ones, with some missing. That table supplies the V and J calls and clone size; D and trimming were determined from the DNA. The sample lists a few hundred thousand clones, roughly 87% occurring once. The data were obtained in a study of blood T cell repertoires in COVID-19. Study summary: The analysed material was cDNA or gDNA that came from T cells, B-cell-depleted T cells, or PBMCs.

Material for sequencing was peripheral blood. This receptor was obtained from a man younger than 35 with active or convalescent COVID-19.

The CDR3 reads CASRDGPGDEQYF. CDR3 coding DNA: TGTGCCAGCAGGGATGGACCAGGGGACGAGCAGTACTTC. The rearrangement links TRBV7-9 to TRBJ2-7, with D perhaps matching TRBD1 (6 bases). The V and J ends lost 6 bases and 5 bases respectively, with 14 bases between them. This CDR3 spans 13 amino acids. Germline V gives CDR1 SEHNR, CDR2 FQNEAQ (reference sequence).